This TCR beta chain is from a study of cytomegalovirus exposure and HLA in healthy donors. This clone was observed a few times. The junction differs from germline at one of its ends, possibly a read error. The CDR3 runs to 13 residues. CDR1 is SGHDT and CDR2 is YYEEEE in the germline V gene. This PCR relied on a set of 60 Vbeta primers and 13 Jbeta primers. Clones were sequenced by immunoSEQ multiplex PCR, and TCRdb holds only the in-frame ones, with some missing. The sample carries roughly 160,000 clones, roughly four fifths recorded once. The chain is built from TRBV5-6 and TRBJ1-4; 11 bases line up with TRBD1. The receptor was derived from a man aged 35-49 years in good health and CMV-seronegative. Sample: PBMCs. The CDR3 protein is CASSSRDRGRVVF. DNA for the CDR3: TGTGCCAGCAGCTCCCGGGACAGGGGGAGGGTTGTTTTT.